The 32 T cell receptor beta chains below come from one sample, sequenced in a study of OX40 agonist ivuxolimab in advanced cancers. The assay was immunoSEQ multiplex PCR, and TCRdb's table has in-frame clones only and misses some. Among roughly 55,000 clones, around 80% were seen once, and the ten largest hold 4% to 4.5%. This material consisted of CD4+ or CD8+ T cells sorted from blood, taken in a trial of the OX40 agonist ivuxolimab. These receptors were taken from an adult with an advanced solid tumor such as melanoma, head and neck, liver or kidney cancer.

The V call is TRBV7-2, the J call TRBJ2-2, with D hard to call. CDR1 is SGHTA, CDR2 FQGNSA, per germline. The CDR3 runs 17 residues. Trimming shortened V by 2 bases and J by 4 bases, and 17 bases separated the two germline ends. The CDR3 bases are TGTGCCAGCAGCTTAAAAATCCGACCAGAACGCACCGGGGAGCTGTTTTTT. This encodes CASSLKIRPERTGELFF.

V gene TRBV7-2 combines with J gene TRBJ1-2; D possibly corresponds to TRBD1 (5 bases). Germline values: CDR1 SGHTA, CDR2 FQGNSA. This CDR3 is built from 13 residues. V lost 6 bases to trimming and J lost 7 bases, with 15 bases between them. CDR3: CASREAGMGGYTF. The CDR3 bases are TGTGCCAGCAGAGAGGCAGGGATGGGTGGCTACACCTTC.

The chain is built from TRBV10-3 and TRBJ2-5; weak D call: TRBD2 (6 bases). This CDR3 has 13 residues. Germline values: CDR1 ENHRY, CDR2 SYGVKD. V was cut by 7 bases and J by 5 bases, with 14 bases left in between. For the CDR3, the DNA is TGTGCCATCAAGGGTCTAGGAGGGGAGACCCAGTACTTC. Protein product: CAIKGLGGETQYF.

The CDR3 here is CASSLLGYEQYF. Written as DNA, the CDR3 is TGTGCCAGCAGTTTACTTGGGTACGAGCAGTACTTC. The rearrangement joins TRBV7-9 to TRBJ2-7; the D is unclear. This CDR3 has 12 amino acids. V was trimmed by 6 bases and J by 4 bases, leaving 10 bases between them. Germline V CDR1 and CDR2: SEHNR, FQNEAQ (reference sequence).

The gene calls are TRBV11-2 and TRBJ2-1; D possibly corresponds to TRBD1 (5 bases). This CDR3 is 17 amino acids long. The V end was cut by 5 bases, the J end by 6 bases, with 23 bases between. The germline V gene encodes CDR1 SGHAT and CDR2 FQNNGV. As DNA, the CDR3 is TGTGCCAGCAGCGTCACCCAGGGAAACTGGCGTGGCAATGAGCAGTTCTTC. Translation: CASSVTQGNWRGNEQFF. The full variable domain, with the rest looked up from reference TRBV11-2 and TRBJ2-1, is EAGVAQSPRYKIIEKRQSVAFWCNPISGHATLYWYQQILGQGPKLLIQFQNNGVVDDSQLPKDRFSAERLKGVDSTLKIQPAKLEDSAVYLCASSVTQGNWRGNEQFFGPGTRLTVL.

This clone came up once. The V and J genes are TRBV6-1 and TRBJ2-5; D remains unclear. The germline gives CDR1 MNHNS, CDR2 SASEGT. V gave up 4 bases and J gave up 1 base, with 7 bases separating them. CDR3 length equals 13 residues. This chain's CDR3 is CASSATLQETQYF. In nucleotides, the CDR3 is TGTGCCAGCAGTGCCACGCTCCAAGAGACCCAGTACTTC.

V is TRBV7-2 and J is TRBJ2-4, with D unclear. With 6 bases removed from V and 8 bases from J, the gap between germline ends came to 14 bases. Per germline, CDR1 SGHTA and CDR2 FQGNSA. The CDR3 has 13 amino acids. The CDR3 coding sequence is TGTGCCAGCAGTCCGAAGCAGAGTGACATTCAGTACTTC. The encoded protein is CASSPKQSDIQYF. The full variable domain, in which reference TRBV7-2 and TRBJ2-4 provide the parts outside the CDR3, is GAGVSQSPSNKVTEKGKDVELRCDPISGHTALYWYRQSLGQGLEFLIYFQGNSAPDKSGLPSDRFSAERTGGSVSTLTIQRTQQEDSAVYLCASSPKQSDIQYFGAGTRLSVL.

V and J are TRBV1 and TRBJ2-2. TRBV1 is termed a pseudogene. The CDR3 consists of 18 residues. CDR3 nucleotide sequence: TGCACCAGCAGCCAAGATACCCCTCCGGGACGTGGCACCGGGGAGCTGTTTTTT. This sequence encodes CTSSQDTPPGRGTGELFF.

The chain has TRBV5-1 and TRBJ1-1, with no clear D. V was cut by 2 bases and J by 2 bases, with 10 bases left in between. Looked up from germline, CDR1 is SGHRS and CDR2 is YFSETQ. The length of the CDR3 is 14 residues. The CDR3: CASSFGPTNTEAFF. CDR3 bases: TGCGCCAGCAGCTTCGGACCAACCAACACTGAAGCTTTCTTT. The variable domain in full, completed from reference TRBV5-1 and TRBJ1-1, reads KAGVTQTPRYLIKTRGQQVTLSCSPISGHRSVSWYQQTPGQGLQFLFEYFSETQRNKGNFPGRFSGRQFSNSRSEMNVSTLELGDSALYLCASSFGPTNTEAFFGQGTRLTVV.

V gene TRBV18 combines with J gene TRBJ1-3; TRBD1 is a possible D gene (5 bases). Germline CDR1 reads KGHSH; CDR2 reads LQKENI. V gave up 0 bases and J gave up 4 bases, with 19 bases separating them. The length of the CDR3 is 18 residues. This chain's CDR3 is CASSPPSTARGSGNTIYF. CDR3 in DNA: TGTGCCAGCTCACCACCTTCGACAGCCCGGGGTTCGGGAAACACCATATATTTT.

The chain employs TRBV18 and TRBJ2-1; 10 bases fit TRBD2. CDR3 length: 16 residues. Germline loops: CDR1 KGHSH, CDR2 LQKENI. V was pared by 4 bases and J by 4 bases, with 7 bases of the junction left unmatched. CDR3 nucleotide sequence: TGTGCCAGCTCACAGTTAGCGGGGGGAAATTACAATGAGCAGTTCTTC. This translates into CASSQLAGGNYNEQFF.

This chain uses TRBV28 with TRBJ2-1; a weak D match, TRBD2 (6 bases). The CDR3 has 12 residues. The germline gives CDR1 MDHEN, CDR2 SYDVKM. Trimming took off 5 bases at V and 6 bases at J, with 8 bases between the two ends. The CDR3, as DNA: TGTGCCAGCAGTGGGAGGTTCAATGAGCAGTTCTTC. It is translated as CASSGRFNEQFF.

V gene TRBV7-8 combines with J gene TRBJ1-1, with D unresolved. The CDR3 loop spans 12 amino acids. CDR1 and CDR2 (germline): SGHVS, FQNEAQ. Trimming pared 0 bases from V and 6 bases from J, leaving 5 bases between. DNA of the CDR3: TGTGCCAGCAGCTTAGCGGCAGCTGAAGCTTTCTTT. Translation gives CASSLAAAEAFF. The variable domain in full, with the rest retrieved from reference TRBV7-8 and TRBJ1-1, is GAGVSQSPRYKVAKRGQDVALRCDPISGHVSLFWYQQALGQGPEFLTYFQNEAQLDKSGLPSDRFFAERPEGSVSTLKIQRTQQEDSAVYLCASSLAAAEAFFGQGTRLTVV.

The chain joins TRBV6-6 to TRBJ1-1; 7 positions match TRBD1. CDR3 length equals 15 residues. The V and J ends lost 4 bases and 2 bases, in that order; junction bases with no gene match: 7. CDR1 is MNHNY and CDR2 is SVGAGI in the germline V gene (reference sequence). The CDR3 loop reads CASSSAGTANTEAFF. The CDR3 DNA is TGTGCCAGCAGTTCAGCCGGGACAGCCAACACTGAAGCTTTCTTT.

This clone was seen only once. The chain has TRBV4-3 and TRBJ2-3; D possibly corresponds to TRBD2 (7 bases). V shed 3 bases and J shed 2 bases, with 12 bases lying between them. CDR3 length equals 15 residues. CDR1 is LGHNA and CDR2 is YSLEER in the germline V gene. The CDR3 DNA is TGCGCCAGCAGCCAGCTAGGGGGGGTCACAGATACGCAGTATTTT. It translates to CASSQLGGVTDTQYF.

CDR3 nucleotide sequence: TGTGCCAGCAGTTTATCGAGCTTAAGAACCGCAACTAATGAAAAACTGTTTTTT. Residues: CASSLSSLRTATNEKLFF. The chain recombines TRBV27 with TRBJ1-4; D is ambiguous. V was pared by 0 bases and J by 0 bases, with 14 bases between. The CDR3 runs to 18 residues. CDR1 and CDR2 (germline): MNHEY, SMNVEV (reference sequence).

This clone was recorded only once. The rearrangement joins TRBV7-8 to TRBJ1-1, with no clear D. Trimming took off 5 bases at V and 1 base at J, with 5 bases between the two ends. CDR1 is SGHVS and CDR2 is FQNEAQ in the germline V gene. This CDR3 contains 12 residues. The CDR3 here is CASSPSNTEAFF. CDR3 bases: TGTGCCAGCAGCCCTTCGAACACTGAAGCTTTCTTT.

The chain joins TRBV30 to TRBJ2-6, with unresolved D. This CDR3 is 13 amino acids long. Germline CDR1 GTSNPN, CDR2 SVGIG (reference sequence). Between the trimmed V and J ends, which lost 4 bases and 1 base, there was a span of 5 bases. The CDR3 region has the DNA TGTGCCTGGACCCTATCTGGGGCCAACGTCCTGACTTTC. Its protein product is CAWTLSGANVLTF.

In DNA, the CDR3 is TGTGCCAGCAGTCCTGTTCCCAGGCCCAATTCACCCCTCCACTTT. It is translated as CASSPVPRPNSPLHF. The V and J genes are TRBV5-5 and TRBJ1-6; no definite D call. Trimming removed 5 bases at V and 7 bases at J, with 16 bases between. The CDR3 has 15 residues. The germline V gene encodes CDR1 SGHKS and CDR2 YYEKEE (reference sequence).

Regarding this clone: Mismatch with germline at one junction end may stem from a read error. This chain uses TRBV4-3 with TRBJ1-2; no reliable D call. Germline V gives CDR1 LGHNA, CDR2 YSLEER. CDR3 size: 15 residues. The CDR3 reads CTSSQDFIGRNGYTF. CDR3 DNA sequence: TGCACCAGCAGCCAAGATTTTATTGGACGAAATGGCTACACCTTC.

As DNA, the CDR3 is TGCAGCATAACAGGGCCCTCTGGAAACACCATATATTTT. Protein product: CSITGPSGNTIYF. The J gene is TRBJ1-3, the V gene TRBV29-1; TRBD1 is a possible D gene (6 bases). The CDR3 sequence is 13 residues long. Trimming shortened V by 8 bases and J by 0 bases, and 11 bases separated the two germline ends. CDR1 is SQVTM and CDR2 is ANQGSEA in the germline V gene.

This clone occurred once. The V gene is TRBV5-1, the J gene TRBJ2-1; 11 bases agree with TRBD2. The V gene's germline CDR1 is SGHRS and CDR2 YFSETQ. J gave up 4 bases and V 3 bases, and 15 bases lay outside the gene matches. The CDR3 runs to 19 residues. CDR3 protein: CASSSTGTYSGREYNEQFF. The CDR3 DNA reads as TGCGCCAGCAGCTCCACCGGGACATATAGCGGGAGGGAGTACAATGAGCAGTTCTTC.

The chain uses TRBV18 and TRBJ2-4; 8 bases are shared with TRBD1. In germline, CDR1 is KGHSH, CDR2 LQKENI. V lost 5 bases, J lost 0 bases, and 9 bases stayed unmatched. CDR3 length: 17 residues. As DNA, the CDR3 is TGTGCCAGCTCATTAGGACAGGGTAGTGTAGCCAAAAACATTCAGTACTTC. This codes for CASSLGQGSVAKNIQYF.

The rearrangement uses TRBV15 and TRBJ1-2, with unresolved D. The CDR3 loop spans 13 amino acids. V was pared by 0 bases and J by 8 bases, with 10 bases between. Germline assignment: CDR1 LNHNV and CDR2 YYDKDF (reference sequence). In nucleotides, the CDR3 is TGTGCCACCAGCAGAGATCAGTCTATGGGCTACACCTTC. This gives the protein CATSRDQSMGYTF. The full variable domain, rest sourced from reference TRBV15 and TRBJ1-2, is DAMVIQNPRYQVTQFGKPVTLSCSQTLNHNVMYWYQQKSSQAPKLLFHYYDKDFNNEADTPDNFQSRRPNTSFCFLDIRSPGLGDTAMYLCATSRDQSMGYTFGSGTRLTVV.

This clone was detected only a few times. V usage is TRBV30 and J usage is TRBJ1-2; the match to TRBD1 covers 7 bases. Germline CDR1 reads GTSNPN; CDR2 reads SVGIG (reference sequence). The J segment lost 7 bases and the V segment lost 4 bases, leaving 9 bases of the junction unmatched. CDR3 size: 13 residues. The CDR3, as DNA: TGTGCCTGGAACCGGGACAGATGGATTGGCTACACCTTC. Translation gives CAWNRDRWIGYTF. Full variable domain (rest looked up from reference TRBV30 and TRBJ1-2): SQTIHQWPATLVQPVGSPLSLECTVEGTSNPNLYWYRQAAGRGLQLLFYSVGIGQISSEVPQNLSASRPQDRQFILSSKKLLLSDSGFYLCAWNRDRWIGYTFGSGTRLTVV.

The V and J genes are TRBV14 and TRBJ1-4; no clear D. Germline CDR1 SGHDN, CDR2 FVKESK. The CDR3 length is 13 residues. V was pared by 0 bases and J by 9 bases, with 8 bases between. The chain's CDR3 is CASSQDLGQKLFF. The CDR3 coding sequence is TGTGCCAGCAGCCAAGATCTTGGGCAAAAACTGTTTTTT.

The gene calls are TRBV28 and TRBJ1-2; no clear D gene. The CDR3 contains 12 residues. V was clipped by 7 bases and J by 2 bases, with 8 bases between them. The germline V gene encodes CDR1 MDHEN and CDR2 SYDVKM. CDR3 in amino acids: CASKTGNYGYTF. For the CDR3, the DNA is TGTGCCAGCAAAACCGGGAACTATGGCTACACCTTC.

The chain combines TRBV29-1 with TRBJ1-1; perhaps TRBD1 as D (5 bases). Germline loops: CDR1 SQVTM, CDR2 ANQGSEA. V lost 0 bases to trimming and J lost 5 bases, with 16 bases between them. The CDR3 extends over 15 amino acids. The DNA for the CDR3 is TGCAGCGTTGAAGATTACCTAGGGGCTGAGACTGAAGCTTTCTTT. It specifies CSVEDYLGAETEAFF.

The V and J genes are TRBV5-6 and TRBJ1-2, with a weak D call TRBD1 (5 bases). CDR1 is SGHDT, CDR2 YYEEEE, per germline. With 2 bases removed from V and 8 bases from J, the gap between germline ends came to 13 bases. There are 13 residues in the CDR3. The CDR3 sequence: CASSFPAGHGYTF. DNA for the CDR3: TGTGCCAGCAGCTTCCCCGCAGGGCACGGCTACACCTTC.

The rearrangement links TRBV11-3 to TRBJ1-1; D remains ambiguous. This CDR3 region has 14 residues. Trimming removed 6 bases at V and 4 bases at J, with 15 bases between. The germline V gene has CDR1 SGHNT and CDR2 YENEEA. CDR3 in DNA: TGTGCCAGCAGTTCCGGACCGGGAGGCACTGAAGCTTTCTTT. As protein: CASSSGPGGTEAFF.

This clone was counted a few times. The chain has TRBV2 and TRBJ1-3; D perhaps matches TRBD1 (6 bases). The CDR3 sequence is 12 residues long. The germline gives CDR1 SNHLY, CDR2 FYNNEI. V was clipped by 6 bases and J by 7 bases, with 10 bases between them. CDR3 residues: CASRGGQNTIYF. CDR3 sequence (DNA): TGTGCCAGCAGGGGGGGGCAGAACACCATATATTTT.

The V gene is TRBV5-1, the J gene TRBJ2-3, with D maybe TRBD2 (6 bases). Germline V gives CDR1 SGHRS, CDR2 YFSETQ. CDR3 size: 14 residues. Trimming pared 5 bases from V and 3 bases from J, leaving 13 bases between. The chain's CDR3 is CASSWNGGTDTQYF. In DNA form, the CDR3 reads TGCGCCAGCAGTTGGAACGGAGGGACAGATACGCAGTATTTT.